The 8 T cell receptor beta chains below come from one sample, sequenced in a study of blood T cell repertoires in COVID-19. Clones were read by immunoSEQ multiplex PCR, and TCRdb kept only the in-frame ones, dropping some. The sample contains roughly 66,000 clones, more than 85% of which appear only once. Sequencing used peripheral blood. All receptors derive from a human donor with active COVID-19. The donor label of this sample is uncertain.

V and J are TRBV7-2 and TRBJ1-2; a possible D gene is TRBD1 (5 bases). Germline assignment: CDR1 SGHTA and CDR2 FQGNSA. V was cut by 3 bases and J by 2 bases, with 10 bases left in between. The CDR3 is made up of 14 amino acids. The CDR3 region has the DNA TGTGCCAGCAGCTTTTCGGGACTCAACTATGGCTACACCTTC. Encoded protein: CASSFSGLNYGYTF.

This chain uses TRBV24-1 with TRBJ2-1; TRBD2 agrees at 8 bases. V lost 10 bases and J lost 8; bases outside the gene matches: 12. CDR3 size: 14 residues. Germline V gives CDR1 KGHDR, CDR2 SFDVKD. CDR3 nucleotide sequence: TGTGCCACGCGGGGGGCGGGAGAGGGCCATGAGCAGTTCTTC. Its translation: CATRGAGEGHEQFF.

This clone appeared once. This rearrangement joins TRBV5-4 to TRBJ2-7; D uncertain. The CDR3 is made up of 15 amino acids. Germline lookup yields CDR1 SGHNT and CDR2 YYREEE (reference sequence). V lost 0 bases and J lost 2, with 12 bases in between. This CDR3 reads CASSLESSRTYEQYF. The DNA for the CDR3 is TGTGCCAGCAGCTTGGAGTCATCTAGAACCTACGAGCAGTACTTC.

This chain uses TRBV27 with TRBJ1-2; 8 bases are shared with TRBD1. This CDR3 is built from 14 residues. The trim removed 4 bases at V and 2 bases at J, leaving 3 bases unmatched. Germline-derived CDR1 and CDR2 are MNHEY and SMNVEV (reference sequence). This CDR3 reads CASSWDRLNYGYTF. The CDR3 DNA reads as TGTGCCAGCAGTTGGGACAGGCTGAACTATGGCTACACCTTC.

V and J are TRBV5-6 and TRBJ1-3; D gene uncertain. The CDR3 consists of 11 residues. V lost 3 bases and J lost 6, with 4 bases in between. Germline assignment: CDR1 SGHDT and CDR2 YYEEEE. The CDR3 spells CASSSLNTIYF. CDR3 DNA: TGTGCCAGCAGCTCATTAAACACCATATATTTT.

The CDR3 nucleotides are TGTGCCAGCAGCTTAATCAGGCAGGGGGCCTACGAGCAGTACTTC. Translated, it gives CASSLIRQGAYEQYF. The chain uses TRBV11-3 and TRBJ2-7, with 7 bases identical to TRBD1. This CDR3 is 15 amino acids long. V was pared by 2 bases and J by 2 bases, with 6 bases of the junction left unmatched. Germline CDR1 SGHNT, CDR2 YENEEA.

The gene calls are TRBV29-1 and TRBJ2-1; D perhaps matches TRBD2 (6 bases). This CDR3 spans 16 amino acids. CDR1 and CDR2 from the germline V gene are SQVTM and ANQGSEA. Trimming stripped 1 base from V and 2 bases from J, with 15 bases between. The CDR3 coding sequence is TGCAGCGTTGAAGGGAGTCTAGCGAGGGCCTACAATGAGCAGTTCTTC. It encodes CSVEGSLARAYNEQFF.

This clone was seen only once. Here the CDR3 reads CSVSFGTGNTGELFF. CDR3 DNA: TGCAGCGTTAGTTTTGGGACAGGGAACACCGGGGAGCTGTTTTTT. The chain combines TRBV29-1 with TRBJ2-2, with 8 bases fitting TRBD1. Germline V lookup: CDR1 SQVTM, CDR2 ANQGSEA. The V segment lost 5 bases and the J segment 1 base; nucleotides outside the gene matches: 6. The CDR3 contains 15 residues.